This section outlines one TCR beta chain sequence together with its context. Its antigen remains unidentified. This entry comes from a study of shared clonotypes between healthy human individuals. Study conclusions and caveats: It was the non-shared clonotypes that had lower generation probabilities than clonotypes shared by all four donors. Researchers sampled blood only, noting tissue repertoires likely differ. The rarefaction results pointed to incomplete sorted-subset sequencing despite large depth.

The naive CD8 subset, CD45RO-negative cells positively selected for CCR7, excluded terminally differentiated effector memory CD45RA+ cells. In replicate PCRs of sorted subsets, approximately 210 ng DNA, tens of thousands of T cell genomes, was used. Data came from immunoSEQ multiplex PCR; TCRdb stores just in-frame clones and leaves some out. Here the sample spans roughly 2,000,000 clones, 85% to 95% being singletons. This CDR3 is 13 amino acids long. V was clipped by 7 bases and J by 2 bases; unmatched bases: 5. Germline V gives CDR1 WSHSY, CDR2 SAAADI. The receptor was derived from a man aged 18 to 30 in good health. V usage is TRBV10-2 and J usage is TRBJ2-7; TRBD2 matches 7 bases. The specimen sequenced was naive CD8+ T cells sorted from blood. This chain's CDR3 is CASKEAGTYEQYF. DNA for the CDR3: TGCGCCAGCAAAGAAGCGGGGACCTACGAGCAGTACTTC.